This note documents a single TCR beta chain sequence. Per the original data handling: Amplification of reference gene primers was used by the study to estimate nucleated cell counts. Measured with immunoSEQ multiplex PCR; TCRdb has only the in-frame clones, and not every one. That table furnishes V, J and clone size, whereas the DNA furnished D and trimming. This table has roughly 150,000 clones, around 87% appearing once. The entry originates in a study of blood T cell repertoires in COVID-19. Study-wide background: Italy, Spain and the United States were the sources of the convalescent and acute COVID-19 samples. In each case, the material was cDNA or gDNA derived from T cells, B-cell-depleted T cells, or PBMCs.

Germline CDR1 reads MNHEY; CDR2 reads SMNVEV (reference sequence). The CDR3 runs to 13 residues. V gave up 2 bases and J gave up 7 bases, with 11 bases separating them. This receptor was obtained from an older man with acute or convalescent COVID-19. The V call is TRBV27, the J call TRBJ1-1; perhaps TRBD1 as D (6 bases). The sample taken for sequencing was peripheral blood. The CDR3 reads CASSLRRGGEAFF. For the CDR3, the DNA is TGTGCCAGCAGTTTAAGGCGAGGGGGTGAAGCTTTCTTT.